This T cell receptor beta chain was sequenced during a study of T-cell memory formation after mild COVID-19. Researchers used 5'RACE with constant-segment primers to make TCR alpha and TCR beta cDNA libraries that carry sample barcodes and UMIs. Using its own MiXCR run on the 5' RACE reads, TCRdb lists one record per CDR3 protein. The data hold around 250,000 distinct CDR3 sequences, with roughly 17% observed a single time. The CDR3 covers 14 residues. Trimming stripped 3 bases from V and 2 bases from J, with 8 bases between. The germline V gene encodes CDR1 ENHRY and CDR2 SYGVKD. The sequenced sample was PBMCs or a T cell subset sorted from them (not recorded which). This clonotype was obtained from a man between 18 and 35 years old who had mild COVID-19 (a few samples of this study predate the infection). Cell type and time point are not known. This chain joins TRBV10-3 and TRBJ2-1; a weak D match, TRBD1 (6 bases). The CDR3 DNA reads TGTGCCATCAGTGATCAGGGGACCTACAATGAGCAGTTCTTC. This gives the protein CAISDQGTYNEQFF.